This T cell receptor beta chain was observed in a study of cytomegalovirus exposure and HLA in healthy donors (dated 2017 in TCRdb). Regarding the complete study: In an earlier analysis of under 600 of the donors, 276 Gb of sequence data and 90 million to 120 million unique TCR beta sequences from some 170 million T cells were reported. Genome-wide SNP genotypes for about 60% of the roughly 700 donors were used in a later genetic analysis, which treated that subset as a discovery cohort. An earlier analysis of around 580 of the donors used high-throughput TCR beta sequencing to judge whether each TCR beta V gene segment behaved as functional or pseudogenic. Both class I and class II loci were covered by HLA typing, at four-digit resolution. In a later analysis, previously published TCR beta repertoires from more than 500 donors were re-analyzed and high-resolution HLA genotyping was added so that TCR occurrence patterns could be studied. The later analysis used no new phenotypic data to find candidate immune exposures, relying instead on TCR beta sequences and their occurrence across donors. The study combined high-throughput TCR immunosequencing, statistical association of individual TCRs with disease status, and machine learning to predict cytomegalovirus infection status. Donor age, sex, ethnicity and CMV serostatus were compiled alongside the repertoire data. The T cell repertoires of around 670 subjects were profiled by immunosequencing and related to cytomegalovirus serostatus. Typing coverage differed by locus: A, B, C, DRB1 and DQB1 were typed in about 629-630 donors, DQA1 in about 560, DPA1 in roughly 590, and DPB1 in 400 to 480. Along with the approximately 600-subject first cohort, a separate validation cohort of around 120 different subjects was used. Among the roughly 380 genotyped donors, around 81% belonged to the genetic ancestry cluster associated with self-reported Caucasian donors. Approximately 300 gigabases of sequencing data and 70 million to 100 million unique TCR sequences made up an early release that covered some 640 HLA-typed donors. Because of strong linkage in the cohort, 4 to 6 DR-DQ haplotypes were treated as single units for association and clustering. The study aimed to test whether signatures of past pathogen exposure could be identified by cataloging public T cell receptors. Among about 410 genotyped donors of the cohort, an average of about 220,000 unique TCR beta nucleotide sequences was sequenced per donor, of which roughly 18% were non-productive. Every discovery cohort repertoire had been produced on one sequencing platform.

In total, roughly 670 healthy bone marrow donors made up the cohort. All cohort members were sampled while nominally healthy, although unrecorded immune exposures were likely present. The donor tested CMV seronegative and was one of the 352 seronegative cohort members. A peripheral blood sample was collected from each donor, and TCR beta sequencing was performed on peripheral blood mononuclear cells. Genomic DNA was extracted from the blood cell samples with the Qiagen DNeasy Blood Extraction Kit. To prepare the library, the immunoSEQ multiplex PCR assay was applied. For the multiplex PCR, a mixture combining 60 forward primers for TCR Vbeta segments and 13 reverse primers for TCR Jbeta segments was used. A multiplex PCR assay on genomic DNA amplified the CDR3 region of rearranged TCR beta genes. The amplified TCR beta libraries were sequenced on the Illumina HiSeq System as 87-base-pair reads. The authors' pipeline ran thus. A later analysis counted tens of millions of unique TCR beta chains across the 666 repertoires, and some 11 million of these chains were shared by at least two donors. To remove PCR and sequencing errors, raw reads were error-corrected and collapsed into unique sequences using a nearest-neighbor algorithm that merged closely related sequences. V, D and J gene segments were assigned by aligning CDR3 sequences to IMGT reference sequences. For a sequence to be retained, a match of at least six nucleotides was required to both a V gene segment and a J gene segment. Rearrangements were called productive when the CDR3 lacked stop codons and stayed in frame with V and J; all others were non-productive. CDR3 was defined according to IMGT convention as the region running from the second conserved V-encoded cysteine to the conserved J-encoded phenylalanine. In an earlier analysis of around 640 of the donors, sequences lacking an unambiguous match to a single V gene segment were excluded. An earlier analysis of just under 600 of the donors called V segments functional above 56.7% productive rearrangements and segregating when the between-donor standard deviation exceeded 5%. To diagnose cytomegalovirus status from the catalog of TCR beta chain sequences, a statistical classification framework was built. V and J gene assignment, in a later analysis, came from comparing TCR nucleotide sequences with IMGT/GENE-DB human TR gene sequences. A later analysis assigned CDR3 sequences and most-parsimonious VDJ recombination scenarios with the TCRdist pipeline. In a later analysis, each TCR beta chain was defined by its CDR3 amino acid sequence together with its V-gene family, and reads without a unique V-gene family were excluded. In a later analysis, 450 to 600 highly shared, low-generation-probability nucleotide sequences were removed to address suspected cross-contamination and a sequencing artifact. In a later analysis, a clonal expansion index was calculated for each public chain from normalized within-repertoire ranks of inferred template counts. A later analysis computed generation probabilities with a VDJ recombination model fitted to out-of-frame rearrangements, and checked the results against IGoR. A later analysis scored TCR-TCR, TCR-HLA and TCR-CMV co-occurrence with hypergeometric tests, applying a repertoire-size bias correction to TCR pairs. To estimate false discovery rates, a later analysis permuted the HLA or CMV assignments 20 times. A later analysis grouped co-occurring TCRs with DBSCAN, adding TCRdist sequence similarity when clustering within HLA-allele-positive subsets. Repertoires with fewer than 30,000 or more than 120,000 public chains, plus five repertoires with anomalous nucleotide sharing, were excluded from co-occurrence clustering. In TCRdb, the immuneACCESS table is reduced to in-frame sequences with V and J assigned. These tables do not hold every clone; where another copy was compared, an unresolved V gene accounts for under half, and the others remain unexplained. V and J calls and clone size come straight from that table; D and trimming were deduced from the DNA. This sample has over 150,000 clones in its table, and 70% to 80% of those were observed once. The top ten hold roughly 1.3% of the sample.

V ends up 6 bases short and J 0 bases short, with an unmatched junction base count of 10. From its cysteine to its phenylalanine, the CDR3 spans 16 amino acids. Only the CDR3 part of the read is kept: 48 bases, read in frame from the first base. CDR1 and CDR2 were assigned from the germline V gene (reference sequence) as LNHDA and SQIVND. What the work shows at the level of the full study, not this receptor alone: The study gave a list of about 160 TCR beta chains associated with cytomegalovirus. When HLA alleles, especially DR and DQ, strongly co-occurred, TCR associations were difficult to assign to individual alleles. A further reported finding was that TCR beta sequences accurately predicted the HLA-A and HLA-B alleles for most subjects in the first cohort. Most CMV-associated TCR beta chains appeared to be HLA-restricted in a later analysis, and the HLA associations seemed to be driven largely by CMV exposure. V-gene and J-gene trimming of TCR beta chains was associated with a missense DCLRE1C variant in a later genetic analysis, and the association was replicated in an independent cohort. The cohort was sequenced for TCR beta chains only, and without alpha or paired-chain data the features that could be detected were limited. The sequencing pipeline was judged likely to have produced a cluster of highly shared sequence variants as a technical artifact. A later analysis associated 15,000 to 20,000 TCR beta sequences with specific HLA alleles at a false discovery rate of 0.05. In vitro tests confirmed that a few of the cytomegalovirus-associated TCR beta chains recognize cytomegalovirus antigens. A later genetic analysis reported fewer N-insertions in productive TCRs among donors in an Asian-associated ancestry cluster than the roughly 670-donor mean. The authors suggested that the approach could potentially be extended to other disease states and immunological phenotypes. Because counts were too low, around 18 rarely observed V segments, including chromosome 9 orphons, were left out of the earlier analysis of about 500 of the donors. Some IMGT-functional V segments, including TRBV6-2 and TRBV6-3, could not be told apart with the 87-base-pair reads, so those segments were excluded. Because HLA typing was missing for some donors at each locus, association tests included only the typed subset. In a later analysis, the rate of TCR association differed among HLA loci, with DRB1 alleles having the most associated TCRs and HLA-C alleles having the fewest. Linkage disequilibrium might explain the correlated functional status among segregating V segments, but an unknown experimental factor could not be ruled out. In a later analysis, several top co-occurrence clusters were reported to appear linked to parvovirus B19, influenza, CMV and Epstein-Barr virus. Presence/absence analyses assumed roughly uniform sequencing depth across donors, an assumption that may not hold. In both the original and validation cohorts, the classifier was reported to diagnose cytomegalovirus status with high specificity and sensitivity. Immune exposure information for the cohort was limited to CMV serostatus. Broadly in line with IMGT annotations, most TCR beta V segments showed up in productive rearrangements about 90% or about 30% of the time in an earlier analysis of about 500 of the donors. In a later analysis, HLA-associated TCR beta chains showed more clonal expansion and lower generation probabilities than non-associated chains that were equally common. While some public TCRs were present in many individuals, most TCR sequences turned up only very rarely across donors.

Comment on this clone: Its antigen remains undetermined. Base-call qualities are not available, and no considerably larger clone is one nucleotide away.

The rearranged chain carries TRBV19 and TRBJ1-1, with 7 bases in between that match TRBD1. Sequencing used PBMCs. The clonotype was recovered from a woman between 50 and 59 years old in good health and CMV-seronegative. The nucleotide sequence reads TGTGCCAGTAGGGGACAGACTTTCGCCTTGAACACTGAAGCTTTCTTT. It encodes CASRGQTFALNTEAFF.